The clone carrying this T cell receptor beta chain occurred many times. Amplification of TCR beta CDR3 regions was performed using RNA transcripts as template. In the first-round RT-PCR of the TCR CDR3, the HTBI primer set was used. One entry per CDR3 protein, called by TCRdb with MiXCR from the multiplex PCR reads. The repertoire consists of roughly 170,000 distinct CDR3 sequences, with 9.4% occurring once and the leading ten covering less than 25%. The record originates from a study of T cells in Graves' hyperthyroidism and ophthalmopathy. The sequencing input was blood. This TCR was sampled from a woman between 18 and 29 years old with Graves' hyperthyroidism that later progressed to Graves' ophthalmopathy.

The CDR3 bases are TGTGCCAGCAACCAAGCGGAGGGTACGCAGTATTTT. It is translated as CASNQAEGTQYF. The chain recombines TRBV9 with TRBJ2-3, with D possibly TRBD2 on 6 matching bases. This CDR3 has 12 amino acids. CDR1 SGDLS and CDR2 YYNGEE come from the germline V gene. V gave up 6 bases and J gave up 8 bases, with 13 bases separating them.